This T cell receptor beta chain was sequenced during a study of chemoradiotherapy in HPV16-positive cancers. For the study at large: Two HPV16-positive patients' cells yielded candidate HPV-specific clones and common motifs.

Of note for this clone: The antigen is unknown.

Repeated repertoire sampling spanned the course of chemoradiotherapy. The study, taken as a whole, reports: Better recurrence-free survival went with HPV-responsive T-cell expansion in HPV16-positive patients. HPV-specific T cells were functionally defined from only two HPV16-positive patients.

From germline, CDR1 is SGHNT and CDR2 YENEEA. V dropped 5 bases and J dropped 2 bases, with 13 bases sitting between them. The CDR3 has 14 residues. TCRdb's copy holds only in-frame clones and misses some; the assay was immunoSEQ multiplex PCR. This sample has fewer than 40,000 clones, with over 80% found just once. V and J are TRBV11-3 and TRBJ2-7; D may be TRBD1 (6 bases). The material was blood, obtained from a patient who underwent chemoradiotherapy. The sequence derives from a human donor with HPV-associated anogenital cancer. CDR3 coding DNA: TGTGCCAGCAGCCCGGGGACACCCCCCTACGAGCAGTACTTC. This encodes CASSPGTPPYEQYF.